One and the same sample provided the 20 T cell receptor beta chains below, sequenced in a study of cytomegalovirus exposure and HLA in healthy donors. Primers: 60 Vbeta forward and 13 Jbeta reverse. Only in-frame clones appear in the TCRdb table, and some are missing; sequencing was by immunoSEQ multiplex PCR. The sample yields 82,000 or so clones, approximately 81% seen once. Sequencing used PBMCs. The receptors originated from a woman between 45 and 60 years old in good health and CMV-seropositive.

This clone was counted a few times. The V and J genes are TRBV9 and TRBJ2-5; 9 bases agree with TRBD1. Germline CDR1 and CDR2: SGDLS and YYNGEE. The CDR3 is made up of 14 amino acids. The trim removed 3 bases at V and 5 bases at J, leaving 5 bases unmatched. CDR3: CASSGSGTGETQYF. CDR3 nucleotides: TGTGCCAGCAGCGGCTCCGGGACAGGGGAGACCCAGTACTTC.

This chain uses TRBV14 with TRBJ2-1, with 9 bases lining up with TRBD2. The CDR3 runs 16 residues. CDR1 is SGHDN, CDR2 FVKESK, per germline. V trimming: 4 bases; J trimming: 7 bases; junction bases outside the gene matches: 11. CDR3 in amino acids: CASSPQVAGVGNEQFF. Here the CDR3 DNA reads TGTGCCAGCAGCCCCCAAGTAGCGGGAGTGGGTAATGAGCAGTTCTTC.

This sequence joins TRBV5-1 and TRBJ2-3; 10 nucleotides agree with TRBD2. CDR3 length: 16 residues. Germline V lookup: CDR1 SGHRS, CDR2 YFSETQ. Germline trimming cut 2 bases from V and 3 bases from J; bases unmatched to any gene: 6. CDR3 region: CASSFLAGEGTDTQYF. CDR3 DNA: TGCGCCAGCAGCTTCCTAGCGGGAGAGGGTACAGATACGCAGTATTTT.

This chain uses TRBV11-2 with TRBJ2-1, with TRBD2 matching 14 bases. CDR3 length: 13 residues. The J segment lost 15 bases and the V segment lost 6 bases, leaving 7 bases of the junction unmatched. The germline CDR1 and CDR2 sequences are SGHAT and FQNNGV. CDR3 residues: CASRRLAGGPRFF. CDR3 DNA sequence: TGTGCCAGCAGACGACTAGCGGGAGGGCCCCGGTTCTTC.

The V gene is TRBV28, the J gene TRBJ2-3, with D hard to call. The CDR3 is made up of 11 amino acids. Trimming took off 8 bases at V and 3 bases at J, with 6 bases between the two ends. Germline V CDR1 and CDR2: MDHEN, SYDVKM. CDR3 nucleotide sequence: TGTGCCAGCCAGTTGACAGATACGCAGTATTTT. It translates to CASQLTDTQYF.

This clone turned up a few times. The chain couples TRBV6-5 to TRBJ2-3, with D possibly TRBD2 on 7 matching bases. The CDR3 loop spans 14 amino acids. Trimming left V 5 bases short and J 2 bases short, with 11 bases between. From germline, CDR1 is MNHEY and CDR2 SVGAGI. CDR3 DNA sequence: TGTGCCAGCAGTCGGGGGGCGCCCACAGATACGCAGTATTTT. Amino acids: CASSRGAPTDTQYF.

This clone was seen a few times. This chain joins TRBV5-6 and TRBJ1-1; D may be TRBD1 (6 bases). The CDR3 loop spans 15 amino acids. In germline, CDR1 is SGHDT, CDR2 YYEEEE. V lost 0 bases to trimming and J lost 3 bases, with 12 bases between them. The chain's CDR3 is CASSLGAGVHTEAFF. The CDR3 DNA reads TGTGCCAGCAGCTTGGGGGCAGGGGTCCACACTGAAGCTTTCTTT.

The gene calls are TRBV25-1 and TRBJ2-5, with a possible D match to TRBD2 (5 bases). The germline V gene encodes CDR1 MGHDK and CDR2 SYGVNS. V lost 3 bases, J lost 7 bases, and 24 bases lay in between. The CDR3 length is 17 residues. The CDR3 loop is CASSDPAEDLKRGTQYF. CDR3 bases: TGTGCCAGCAGTGACCCAGCGGAAGATTTAAAAAGAGGGACCCAGTACTTC.

The chain links TRBV27 to TRBJ2-6; 7 nucleotides align to TRBD2. The germline gives CDR1 MNHEY, CDR2 SMNVEV (reference sequence). V trimming: 0 bases; J trimming: 2 bases; junction bases outside the gene matches: 4. The CDR3 is 17 amino acids. The CDR3 sequence is CASSLSMGGAGANVLTF. CDR3 in DNA: TGTGCCAGCAGTTTATCGATGGGAGGGGCTGGGGCCAACGTCCTGACTTTC.

The J gene is TRBJ1-1, the V gene TRBV5-1, with D perhaps matching TRBD1 (5 bases). Germline CDR1 SGHRS, CDR2 YFSETQ. The V gene lost 0 bases and the J gene lost 7 bases, with 10 bases spanning the gap. This CDR3 has 13 amino acids. The CDR3 loop reads CASSLDNRFEAFF. CDR3 bases: TGCGCCAGCAGCTTGGACAACAGGTTTGAAGCTTTCTTT. The whole variable domain, filled in from reference TRBV5-1 and TRBJ1-1, reads KAGVTQTPRYLIKTRGQQVTLSCSPISGHRSVSWYQQTPGQGLQFLFEYFSETQRNKGNFPGRFSGRQFSNSRSEMNVSTLELGDSALYLCASSLDNRFEAFFGQGTRLTVV.

This clone was detected only a few times. At one end the junction does not follow the germline gene, possibly because of a read error. The chain has TRBV7-9 and TRBJ2-7; perhaps TRBD2 as D (5 bases). Germline V gene data show CDR1 as SEHNR and CDR2 as FQNEAQ (reference sequence). CDR3 length: 16 residues. The CDR3 protein is CSSSLTPRGKTYEQYF. CDR3 sequence (DNA): TGTTCCAGCAGCTTAACCCCCCGAGGGAAAACCTACGAGCAGTACTTC.

The gene calls are TRBV28 and TRBJ2-1; D perhaps matches TRBD1 (5 bases). Germline CDR1 and CDR2: MDHEN and SYDVKM. The CDR3 consists of 14 residues. V was pared by 2 bases and J by 5 bases, with 10 bases between. CDR3 in DNA: TGTGCCAGCAGTTTAAGGGGCGCGGACAATGAGCAGTTCTTC. It yields the protein CASSLRGADNEQFF.

V gene TRBV2 combines with J gene TRBJ2-1; TRBD2 aligns across 8 bases. CDR1 is SNHLY, CDR2 FYNNEI, per germline. The CDR3 is made up of 12 amino acids. Trimming removed 8 bases from V and 9 bases from J; junction bases left unmatched: 6. The CDR3 spells CASRREGVEQFF. The CDR3 DNA is TGTGCCAGCCGACGGGAGGGGGTTGAGCAGTTCTTC.

This chain uses TRBV19 with TRBJ2-3; D unclear. The CDR3 covers 13 residues. Germline V lookup: CDR1 LNHDA, CDR2 SQIVND (reference sequence). Deletions cut 3 bases from V and 4 bases from J, with 8 bases between. The DNA for the CDR3 is TGTGCCAGTAGTATTCCCCCCGCAGATACGCAGTATTTT. Protein product: CASSIPPADTQYF.

There are a few counts of this clone. This chain joins TRBV29-1 and TRBJ1-5; D gene unclear. The CDR3 has 13 residues. Germline V gives CDR1 SQVTM, CDR2 ANQGSEA. V was clipped by 6 bases and J by 0 bases, with 9 bases between them. Here the CDR3 reads CSVGEDSNQPQHF. The CDR3 region has the DNA TGCAGCGTAGGTGAGGATAGCAATCAGCCCCAGCATTTT.

This clone was seen a handful of times. This rearrangement joins TRBV2 to TRBJ2-3; 10 bases align to TRBD2. Germline values: CDR1 SNHLY, CDR2 FYNNEI. The CDR3 extends over 14 amino acids. The junction had 8 bases not matched to a gene; V was cut back by 8 bases and J by 6 bases. CDR3 in DNA: TGTGCCAGCCAAAAGCGGGAGGGTTACGATACGCAGTATTTT. Its protein is CASQKREGYDTQYF.

This clone was recorded a few times. The gene calls are TRBV5-5 and TRBJ2-7, with D hard to call. The ends were cut back, 0 bases at V and 3 bases at J, with 10 bases in the middle. Per the germline V gene, CDR1 is SGHKS and CDR2 is YYEKEE (reference sequence). The CDR3 extends over 14 amino acids. The CDR3 loop reads CASSLVGRSYEQYF. The CDR3 coding sequence is TGTGCCAGCAGCTTGGTGGGCAGAAGCTACGAGCAGTACTTC.

This sequence joins TRBV10-3 and TRBJ2-1; 10 bases line up with TRBD2. Unmatched junction bases numbered 6, after V lost 6 bases and J lost 1 base. Germline V gene data show CDR1 as ENHRY and CDR2 as SYGVKD. The CDR3 runs to 16 residues. CDR3 sequence reads: CAIRPGAGGSYNEQFF. CDR3 nucleotides: TGTGCCATCAGGCCCGGAGCGGGAGGGTCCTACAATGAGCAGTTCTTC.

The V call is TRBV29-1, the J call TRBJ2-7; TRBD1 matches at 10 bases. Per the germline V gene, CDR1 is SQVTM and CDR2 is ANQGSEA. The CDR3 is 14 residues long. V lost 7 bases and J lost 3; bases outside the gene matches: 9. The CDR3 sequence: CSALSGQGNYEQYF. The CDR3 DNA reads as TGCAGCGCGTTATCGGGACAGGGGAACTACGAGCAGTACTTC.

This chain connects TRBV7-8 to TRBJ2-1; TRBD2 agrees at 9 bases. Germline CDR1 reads SGHVS; CDR2 reads FQNEAQ. CDR3 length equals 12 residues. The junction had 1 base not matched to a gene; V was cut back by 6 bases and J by 7 bases. CDR3 protein: CASRTSGNEQFF. The CDR3, as DNA: TGTGCCAGCAGGACTAGCGGTAATGAGCAGTTCTTC.